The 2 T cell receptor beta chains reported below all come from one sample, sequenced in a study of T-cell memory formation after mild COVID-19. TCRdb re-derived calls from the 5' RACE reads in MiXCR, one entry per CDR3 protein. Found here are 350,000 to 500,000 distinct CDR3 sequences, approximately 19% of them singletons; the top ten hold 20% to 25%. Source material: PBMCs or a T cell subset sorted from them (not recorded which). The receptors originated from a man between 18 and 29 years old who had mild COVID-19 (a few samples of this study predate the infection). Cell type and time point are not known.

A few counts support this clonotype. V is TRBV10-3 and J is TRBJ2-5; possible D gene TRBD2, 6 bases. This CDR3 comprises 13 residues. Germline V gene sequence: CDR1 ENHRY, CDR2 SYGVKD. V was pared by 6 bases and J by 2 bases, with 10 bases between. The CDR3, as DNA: TGTGCCATCAGAAGGGACTTACAAGAGACCCAGTACTTC. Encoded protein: CAIRRDLQETQYF.

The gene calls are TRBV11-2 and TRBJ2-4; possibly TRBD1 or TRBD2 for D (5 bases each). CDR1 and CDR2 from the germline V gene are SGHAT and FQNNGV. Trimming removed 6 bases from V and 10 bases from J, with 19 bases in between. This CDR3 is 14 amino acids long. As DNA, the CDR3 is TGTGCCAGCAGTCCCCGGTTAGGGACCGAGATTCAGTACTTC. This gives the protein CASSPRLGTEIQYF. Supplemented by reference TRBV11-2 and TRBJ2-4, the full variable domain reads EAGVAQSPRYKIIEKRQSVAFWCNPISGHATLYWYQQILGQGPKLLIQFQNNGVVDDSQLPKDRFSAERLKGVDSTLKIQPAKLEDSAVYLCASSPRLGTEIQYFGAGTRLSVL.